The 29 T cell receptor beta chains below all came from one sample that was sequenced in a study of blood T cells in healthy people across ages. Next came a second PCR, run for about 7 to 12 cycles, which used a sample-barcoded 5' primer along with a J-beta primer mix. TCRdb reprocessed the 5' RACE reads via MiXCR and lists one record per CDR3 protein. The sample shows 500,000 to 700,000 distinct CDR3 sequences, roughly 30% of them seen only once. The material sequenced was blood. The source of these receptors is a woman over 75 in good health.

This clonotype was seen repeatedly, ten times or more. The gene calls are TRBV7-2 and TRBJ1-2; TRBD1 is a possible D gene (6 bases). The CDR3 contains 15 residues. The V gene lost 5 bases and the J gene lost 5 bases, with 18 bases spanning the gap. Germline assignment: CDR1 SGHTA and CDR2 FQGNSA. CDR3 DNA: TGTGCCAGCAGCGAAATAGGGAACAGGGTATATGGCTACACCTTC. Amino acids: CASSEIGNRVYGYTF.

On this clonotype itself: This may be a read error: a much more frequent sequence differs by one nucleotide. The gene calls are TRBV30 and TRBJ2-7; no clear D gene. The DNA end is a closer match to TRBJ2-5, so the J assignment may be wrong. This CDR3 spans 11 amino acids. Germline-derived CDR1 and CDR2 are GTSNPN and SVGIG (reference sequence). CDR3 nucleotide sequence: TGTGCCTGGAGTGACCGAGAGACCCAGTACTTC. Translating it yields CAWSDRETQYF.

At least ten counts were recorded for this clonotype. The CDR3 here is CASSLSGKIDTQYF. CDR3 in DNA: TGCGCCAGCAGCTTGTCAGGAAAGATAGATACGCAGTATTTT. The chain is built from TRBV5-1 and TRBJ2-3; D ambiguous. This CDR3 has 14 amino acids. The germline V gene encodes CDR1 SGHRS and CDR2 YFSETQ. The V end was cut by 1 base, the J end by 5 bases, with 11 bases between. The full variable domain, its missing parts supplied by reference TRBV5-1 and TRBJ2-3, is KAGVTQTPRYLIKTRGQQVTLSCSPISGHRSVSWYQQTPGQGLQFLFEYFSETQRNKGNFPGRFSGRQFSNSRSEMNVSTLELGDSALYLCASSLSGKIDTQYFGPGTRLTVL.

The V call is TRBV7-9, the J call TRBJ2-5, with D tentatively TRBD1 (5 bases). From germline, CDR1 is SEHNR and CDR2 FQNEAQ (reference sequence). V was cut by 3 bases and J by 4 bases, with 12 bases left in between. This CDR3 spans 14 amino acids. CDR3 sequence: CASSLSRRGETQYF. The CDR3 nucleotides are TGTGCCAGCAGCTTGTCCCGAAGGGGAGAGACCCAGTACTTC.

This clonotype was counted between two and nine times. A much larger clone sits a single nucleotide away, making a read error possible. This rearrangement joins TRBV29-1 to TRBJ2-5; D not resolved. V was clipped by 4 bases and J by 11 bases, with 14 bases between them. In germline, CDR1 is SQVTM, CDR2 ANQGSEA. The CDR3 consists of 11 residues. As DNA, the CDR3 is TGCAGCGTTGTAAACCTCCATGAGCAGTACTTC. Translation gives CSVVNLHEQYF.

This clonotype was seen a few times. A single base separates this from a much larger clone, so it may be a read error. The CDR3 reads CSAGGAGGRDTQYF. Written as DNA, the CDR3 is TGCAGTGCTGGGGGAGCGGGGGGGCGAGATACGCAGTATTTT. This chain connects TRBV20-1 to TRBJ2-3, with TRBD2 matching over 10 bases. CDR3 size: 14 residues. In germline, CDR1 is DFQATT, CDR2 SNEGSKA (reference sequence). V lost 5 bases to trimming and J lost 5 bases; unmatched junction nucleotides: 7.

This clonotype was counted ten times or more. This sequence joins TRBV7-2 and TRBJ2-1, with no clear D. Germline CDR1 and CDR2: SGHTA and FQGNSA. V gave up 5 bases and J gave up 3 bases, with 8 bases separating them. CDR3 length: 13 amino acids. CDR3: CASSTRNYNEQFF. In DNA form, the CDR3 reads TGTGCCAGCAGCACGAGGAACTACAATGAGCAGTTCTTC.

About this clonotype itself: A much larger clonotype is one base distant, so this may be a read error. The rearrangement uses TRBV2 and TRBJ2-5, with 10 bases fitting TRBD2. This CDR3 spans 14 amino acids. Trimming at V came to 4 bases and at J to 11 bases, leaving 10 bases not matched to a gene. Germline V lookup: CDR1 SNHLY, CDR2 FYNNEI. For the CDR3, the DNA is TGTGCCAGCAGTGCCGGTAGCGGGGGGTTTGGGCAGTACTTC. Translating gives CASSAGSGGFGQYF.

This clonotype has ten or more counts. Compared with germline, one end of the junction differs, possibly owing to a read error. This rearrangement joins TRBV7-2 to TRBJ1-2; D ambiguous. CDR1 and CDR2 from the germline V gene are SGHTA and FQGNSA. The CDR3 is 15 residues long. CDR3 sequence reads: CVSSLSGSTNYGYTF. The CDR3 coding sequence is TGTGTCAGCAGCTTATCCGGGTCCACTAACTATGGCTACACCTTC.

This clonotype was counted at least ten times. The J gene is TRBJ1-2, the V gene TRBV5-8; tentative D call: TRBD1 (6 bases). Germline CDR1 SGHTS, CDR2 YDEGEE. V shed 0 bases and J shed 8 bases, with 20 bases lying between them. CDR3 length: 16 amino acids. CDR3 coding DNA: TGTGCCAGCAGCTTGGGCAGGGGTAGGACGATAGGAGGCTACACCTTC. Its translation is CASSLGRGRTIGGYTF. Full variable domain (missing parts from reference TRBV5-8 and TRBJ1-2): EAGVTQSPTHLIKTRGQQATLRCSPISGHTSVYWYQQALGLGLQFLLWYDEGEERNRGNFPPRFSGRQFPNYSSELNVNALELEDSALYLCASSLGRGRTIGGYTFGSGTRLTVV.

This clonotype was picked up a small number of times. The rearrangement joins TRBV11-3 to TRBJ2-5; D not resolved. CDR1 is SGHNT and CDR2 is YENEEA in the germline V gene. V lost 4 bases, J lost 2 bases, and 11 bases lay in between. The CDR3 runs to 14 residues. CDR3 coding DNA: TGTGCCAGCAGCTCTACAGAAACGCAAGAGACCCAGTACTTC. Encoded protein: CASSSTETQETQYF.

This clonotype was counted ten times or more. This sequence joins TRBV10-3 and TRBJ1-2; TRBD1 matches 10 bases. Trimming took 6 bases from V and 2 from J; bases not matched to a gene: 9. Per germline, CDR1 ENHRY and CDR2 SYGVKD. CDR3 length: 16 residues. Written as DNA, the CDR3 is TGTGCCATCAGGGCCGGGACAGGGGCACTAAACTATGGCTACACCTTC. Translating it yields CAIRAGTGALNYGYTF.

This clonotype came up many times. The chain couples TRBV20-1 to TRBJ1-2; 8 bases are a match to TRBD1. CDR3 length: 17 residues. Germline V gene data show CDR1 as DFQATT and CDR2 as SNEGSKA (reference sequence). V lost 3 bases, J lost 1 base, and 13 bases stayed unmatched. CDR3 sequence (DNA): TGCAGTGCTAGGGTTCTGGGACAGGTCCCTCTTAACTATGGCTACACCTTC. Translated: CSARVLGQVPLNYGYTF.

In this sample, this clonotype turned up many times. In DNA, the CDR3 is TGCAGCGTTGAGTTGGGAATTGGCACAGATACGCAGTATTTT. Its protein is CSVELGIGTDTQYF. This chain joins TRBV29-1 and TRBJ2-3; no reliable D call. Deletions cut 3 bases from V and 1 base from J, with 11 bases between. The CDR3 totals 14 residues. In germline, CDR1 is SQVTM, CDR2 ANQGSEA.

This sequence joins TRBV12-3 or TRBV12-4 and TRBJ2-3, with TRBD2 matching 7 bases. Trimming took 3 bases from V and 0 from J; bases not matched to a gene: 6. CDR3 length: 16 residues. DNA for the CDR3: TGTGCCAGCAGTTTCGCGGGGGTGAAAAGCACAGATACGCAGTATTTT. Translated, it gives CASSFAGVKSTDTQYF.

Worth noting for this clonotype: This may arise from a read error, as a much more abundant clone is one base away. The chain carries TRBV7-2 and TRBJ2-3, with 13 bases aligning to TRBD2. V shed 4 bases, J shed 3 bases, and the junction held 4 bases outside the gene matches. The V gene's germline CDR1 is SGHTA and CDR2 FQGNSA. The CDR3 covers 16 residues. This CDR3 reads CASSSQGLAGTDTQYF. DNA for the CDR3: TGTGCCAGCAGCTCCCAGGGACTAGCGGGGACAGATACGCAGTATTTT.

This clonotype has at least ten counts. The chain has TRBV20-1 and TRBJ2-3; no definite D call. CDR1 DFQATT and CDR2 SNEGSKA come from the germline V gene (reference sequence). The CDR3 totals 12 residues. V was trimmed by 3 bases and J by 5 bases, leaving 9 bases between them. In nucleotides, the CDR3 is TGCAGTGCTAGTTCCCACGTAGATACGCAGTATTTT. Encoded protein: CSASSHVDTQYF.

As concerns this clonotype: This may arise from a read error, as a much more abundant clone is one base away. The V and J genes are TRBV20-1 and TRBJ2-1; D unresolved. The V end lost 1 base, the J end lost 13 bases, and 11 bases lay between the germline ends. This CDR3 is built from 11 residues. Per germline, CDR1 DFQATT and CDR2 SNEGSKA (reference sequence). The CDR3 DNA reads TGCAGTGCTAGAGGAGAAGAGACCCAGTTCTTC. It specifies CSARGEETQFF.

The chain recombines TRBV20-1 with TRBJ2-3; unclear D gene. The CDR3 totals 12 residues. Germline CDR1 reads DFQATT; CDR2 reads SNEGSKA (reference sequence). With 5 bases removed from V and 0 bases from J, the gap between germline ends came to 6 bases. Here the CDR3 DNA reads TGCAGTGCTGTACAGAGCACAGATACGCAGTATTTT. Protein product: CSAVQSTDTQYF.

This clonotype was counted ten times or more. In DNA form, the CDR3 reads TGTGCCAGCAGCCCCACCATCCGGGCCAAAAACATTCAGTACTTC. The encoded protein is CASSPTIRAKNIQYF. The chain employs TRBV7-3 and TRBJ2-4; D uncertain. The CDR3 consists of 15 residues. The germline CDR1 and CDR2 sequences are SGHTA and FQGTGA. Trimming removed 5 bases at V and 1 base at J, with 12 bases between.

The sample holds many counts of this clonotype. DNA of the CDR3: TGTGCCAGCAGTCGGGACATGACGAACCTCAATGAGCAGTTCTTC. Its translation is CASSRDMTNLNEQFF. V gene TRBV7-2 combines with J gene TRBJ2-1, with a tentative D call TRBD1 (6 bases). The CDR3 is 15 amino acids. Per the germline V gene, CDR1 is SGHTA and CDR2 is FQGNSA. V dropped 6 bases and J dropped 6 bases, with 18 bases sitting between them.

This clonotype was counted ten times or more. The chain joins TRBV5-6 to TRBJ2-3, with TRBD1 as a possible D gene (6 bases). The length of the CDR3 is 15 residues. Germline CDR1 and CDR2: SGHDT and YYEEEE. Deletions cut 3 bases from V and 2 bases from J, with 13 bases between. CDR3 nucleotide sequence: TGTGCCAGCAGCTACGATGGACAGCTCACAGATACGCAGTATTTT. Translated, it gives CASSYDGQLTDTQYF.

This clonotype has ten or more counts. CDR3 amino acids: CAISEGGAARNYGYTF. The CDR3 DNA reads as TGTGCCATCAGTGAAGGAGGGGCAGCACGTAACTATGGCTACACCTTC. The V and J genes are TRBV10-3 and TRBJ1-2, with D perhaps matching TRBD1 (5 bases). The CDR3 is 16 amino acids. Germline V CDR1 and CDR2: ENHRY, SYGVKD. V lost 3 bases and J lost 1, with 15 bases in between.

This clonotype was found many times. This chain joins TRBV20-1 and TRBJ2-3, with a tentative D call TRBD1 (6 bases). V lost 6 bases, J lost 0 bases, and 28 bases lay in between. The CDR3 consists of 19 residues. Germline-derived CDR1 and CDR2 are DFQATT and SNEGSKA (reference sequence). The CDR3 region is CSARPQGHRAHSSTDTQYF. The CDR3 DNA reads as TGCAGTGCCCGCCCCCAGGGGCACCGGGCCCACTCTAGCACAGATACGCAGTATTTT.

In its sample, this clonotype was seen many times. This chain connects TRBV7-2 to TRBJ1-4, with D unresolved. V was shortened by 1 base and J by 4 bases, with 10 bases between the two germline ends. The CDR3 sequence is 15 residues long. CDR1 is SGHTA and CDR2 is FQGNSA in the germline V gene. The CDR3 spells CASSLDLRSNEKLFF. DNA for the CDR3: TGTGCCAGCAGCTTAGACCTACGGAGTAATGAAAAACTGTTTTTT.

The sample holds many counts of this clonotype. This chain uses TRBV11-2 with TRBJ2-7; the match to TRBD2 covers 8 bases. Trimming at V came to 5 bases and at J to 0 bases, leaving 6 bases not matched to a gene. From germline, CDR1 is SGHAT and CDR2 FQNNGV. There are 15 residues in the CDR3. CDR3 sequence reads: CASSPLAGGSYEQYF. For the CDR3, the DNA is TGTGCCAGCAGCCCCCTGGCGGGGGGCTCCTACGAGCAGTACTTC. Combining the CDR3 with reference TRBV11-2 and TRBJ2-7 gives the whole variable domain EAGVAQSPRYKIIEKRQSVAFWCNPISGHATLYWYQQILGQGPKLLIQFQNNGVVDDSQLPKDRFSAERLKGVDSTLKIQPAKLEDSAVYLCASSPLAGGSYEQYFGPGTRLTVT.

In this sample, this clonotype turned up many times. The V gene is TRBV7-9, the J gene TRBJ1-2; 7 bases are a match to TRBD1. CDR1 SEHNR and CDR2 FQNEAQ come from the germline V gene (reference sequence). J lost 0 bases, V lost 3 bases, and 7 bases had no gene match. CDR3 length: 16 residues. The CDR3 protein is CASSFLTGNTNYGYTF. The DNA for the CDR3 is TGTGCCAGCAGCTTTTTGACAGGGAATACTAACTATGGCTACACCTTC.

This clonotype was recorded at least ten times. The rearrangement uses TRBV4-3 and TRBJ2-7; 9 bases agree with TRBD1. CDR3 length: 17 amino acids. J lost 2 bases, V lost 0 bases, and 8 bases had no gene match. CDR1 and CDR2 (germline): LGHNA, YSLEER. The CDR3 nucleotides read TGCGCCAGCAGCCAAGATCAAGGGACAGGGATTCCCTACGAGCAGTACTTC. Its translation is CASSQDQGTGIPYEQYF.

V usage is TRBV12-3 or TRBV12-4 and J usage is TRBJ2-7; no definite D call. V dropped 6 bases and J dropped 3 bases, with 9 bases sitting between them. This CDR3 comprises 12 residues. CDR3 DNA sequence: TGTGCCAGCAGCCCAGAACTCTACGAGCAGTACTTC. It encodes CASSPELYEQYF.